The 21 T cell receptor beta chains in this list originate from one sample, sequenced in a study of cytomegalovirus exposure and HLA in healthy donors. Vbeta (60) and Jbeta (13) primers were used in the PCR. Only in-frame clones appear in the TCRdb table, and some are missing; sequencing was by immunoSEQ multiplex PCR. Among 90,000 to 120,000 clones listed, about 74% were seen once. Sequenced sample: PBMCs. The source is a woman between 40 and 55 years old in good health and CMV-seropositive.

The J gene is TRBJ1-1, the V gene TRBV6-5; D perhaps matches TRBD1 (5 bases). The CDR3 runs to 13 residues. CDR1 is MNHEY and CDR2 is SVGAGI in the germline V gene. Trimming pared 6 bases from V and 10 bases from J, leaving 18 bases between. The DNA of the CDR3 is TGTGCCAGCAGACCGACTGACAGATGGGCAGCTTTCTTT. Protein sequence: CASRPTDRWAAFF.

This chain connects TRBV6-5 to TRBJ1-6, with 9 bases identical to TRBD1. The length of the CDR3 is 15 residues. V shed 4 bases, J shed 7 bases, and the junction held 5 bases outside the gene matches. Germline V gene sequence: CDR1 MNHEY, CDR2 SVGAGI. The CDR3 bases are TGTGCCAGCAGTTCACCACAGGGGGCCAATTCACCCCTCCACTTT. This encodes CASSSPQGANSPLHF.

V is TRBV30 and J is TRBJ1-2; the D is unclear. V gave up 4 bases and J gave up 5 bases, with 14 bases separating them. The germline CDR1 and CDR2 sequences are GTSNPN and SVGIG (reference sequence). The CDR3 is made up of 13 amino acids. DNA for the CDR3: TGTGCCTGGAAGGGTCGGGGTTTGTATGGCTACACCTTC. The encoded protein is CAWKGRGLYGYTF.

The chain combines TRBV18 with TRBJ1-4; D is uncertain. CDR1 KGHSH and CDR2 LQKENI come from the germline V gene. There are 14 residues in the CDR3. V was pared by 4 bases and J by 8 bases, with 14 bases between. The DNA for the CDR3 is TGTGCCAGCTCACTCGTCCTCTCGGGGGAAAAACTGTTTTTT. Residues: CASSLVLSGEKLFF.

This chain uses TRBV4-2 with TRBJ1-1; D might be TRBD1 (5 bases). V lost 2 bases and J lost 1, with 8 bases in between. The CDR3 is 14 residues long. The germline V gene encodes CDR1 LGHNA and CDR2 YNFKEQ. The CDR3 spells CASSQSTGNTEAFF. The CDR3 coding sequence is TGTGCCAGCAGCCAATCTACAGGGAACACTGAAGCTTTCTTT.

The chain links TRBV6-5 to TRBJ2-7; 11 bases are shared with TRBD1. Germline lookup yields CDR1 MNHEY and CDR2 SVGAGI. The V and J ends lost 8 bases and 6 bases, in that order; junction bases with no gene match: 3. The CDR3 extends over 12 amino acids. The CDR3 here is CASLGQGGEQYF. The DNA for the CDR3 is TGTGCCAGCCTGGGACAGGGGGGCGAGCAGTACTTC.

The rearrangement uses TRBV19 and TRBJ1-4, with D possibly TRBD1 on 5 matching bases. CDR1 is LNHDA, CDR2 SQIVND, per germline (reference sequence). CDR3 length equals 16 residues. V was cut by 6 bases and J by 4 bases, with 18 bases left in between. Written as DNA, the CDR3 is TGTGCCAGTAGCCTAACCGTGCCAGGGCTTAATGAAAAACTGTTTTTT. Protein sequence: CASSLTVPGLNEKLFF.

About this clone: No conserved phenylalanine or tryptophan is present at the end of the CDR3, so a read error is the likely explanation. CDR3 amino acids: CASSHEGQPRDTQYL. CDR3 bases: TGCGCCAGCAGCCACGAGGGACAGCCCAGGGATACGCAGTATTTG. This chain connects TRBV4-1 to TRBJ2-3, with 7 nucleotides matching TRBD1. This CDR3 is 15 amino acids long. Trimming at V came to 3 bases and at J to 6 bases, leaving 9 bases not matched to a gene. Germline CDR1 and CDR2: MGHRA and YSYEKL.

The V call is TRBV5-6, the J call TRBJ2-1; 10 bases align to TRBD2. The germline gives CDR1 SGHDT, CDR2 YYEEEE. The J segment lost 8 bases and the V segment lost 0 bases, leaving 2 bases of the junction unmatched. The CDR3 totals 14 residues. CDR3 DNA: TGTGCCAGCAGCTTGGGGCTAGCGGGGGATGAGCAGTTCTTC. Its protein is CASSLGLAGDEQFF.

The chain uses TRBV29-1 and TRBJ1-2; 7 nucleotides match TRBD1. The ends lost 7 bases at V and 4 bases at J; junction bases unmatched: 6. The CDR3 length is 12 residues. Germline lookup yields CDR1 SQVTM and CDR2 ANQGSEA. The CDR3 DNA follows: TGCAGCGCCTCGGGACAGCGCTATGGCTACACCTTC. This gives the protein CSASGQRYGYTF.

The genes are TRBV30 and TRBJ1-2; D remains ambiguous. The V end lost 0 bases, the J end lost 4 bases, and 15 bases lay between the germline ends. This CDR3 has 15 amino acids. CDR1 and CDR2 (germline): GTSNPN, SVGIG (reference sequence). The CDR3 DNA is TGTGCCTGGAGTGTAGGAGGGAAGAGAGGCTATGGCTACACCTTC. It encodes CAWSVGGKRGYGYTF. Filled out from reference TRBV30 and TRBJ1-2, the complete variable domain reads SQTIHQWPATLVQPVGSPLSLECTVEGTSNPNLYWYRQAAGRGLQLLFYSVGIGQISSEVPQNLSASRPQDRQFILSSKKLLLSDSGFYLCAWSVGGKRGYGYTFGSGTRLTVV.

This clone occurred once. As DNA, the CDR3 is TGTGCCAGCAGTTACACTTTTAATCAGCCCCAGCATTTT. Amino acids: CASSYTFNQPQHF. The gene calls are TRBV6-5 and TRBJ1-5; D not certain. Looked up from germline, CDR1 is MNHEY and CDR2 is SVGAGI. V gave up 2 bases and J gave up 4 bases, with 6 bases separating them. This CDR3 is 13 amino acids long.

The chain links TRBV6-5 to TRBJ2-7; 10 bases align to TRBD1. Germline V gives CDR1 MNHEY, CDR2 SVGAGI. The CDR3 has 14 residues. V trimming: 5 bases; J trimming: 2 bases; junction bases outside the gene matches: 3. This CDR3 reads CASSDRGRPYEQYF. Here the CDR3 DNA reads TGTGCCAGCAGTGACAGGGGGCGACCCTACGAGCAGTACTTC.

The chain combines TRBV5-1 with TRBJ2-3, with 9 bases matching TRBD1. The V gene end was trimmed by 0 bases and the J gene end by 3 bases; junction bases not matched to a gene: 2. The CDR3 length is 15 residues. In germline, CDR1 is SGHRS, CDR2 YFSETQ. The CDR3 region is CASSLGDRETDTQYF. DNA for the CDR3: TGCGCCAGCAGCTTGGGGGACAGGGAGACAGATACGCAGTATTTT.

Notes on this clone: The identical CDR3 is also encoded by other nucleotide sequences in the sample. This chain links TRBV6-5 with TRBJ1-2, with D tentatively TRBD1 (5 bases). Deletions cut 5 bases from V and 4 bases from J, with 11 bases between. Germline lookup yields CDR1 MNHEY and CDR2 SVGAGI. This CDR3 region has 13 residues. This CDR3 reads CASSPGTVYGYTF. The CDR3 DNA reads TGTGCCAGCAGTCCCGGGACTGTCTATGGCTACACCTTC.

The table lists this clone with a count of one. Germline is not matched at one junction end, which may reflect a read error. The gene calls are TRBV7-7 and TRBJ2-5; TRBD2 aligns across 8 bases. This CDR3 is 16 amino acids long. Germline CDR1 SSHAT, CDR2 FNYEAQ (reference sequence). The CDR3 spells CASSLEYGLAGETQYF. In DNA form, the CDR3 reads TGTGCTAGCAGCTTAGAGTATGGACTAGCCGGAGAGACCCAGTACTTC.

This clone was recorded only once. The genes are TRBV10-3 and TRBJ2-3, with 10 bases fitting TRBD1. The germline V gene encodes CDR1 ENHRY and CDR2 SYGVKD. Germline trimming cut 6 bases from V and 3 bases from J; bases unmatched to any gene: 9. This CDR3 spans 16 amino acids. The CDR3 nucleotides read TGTGCCATCAGCCCGGGACAGGGGTTCGGGACAGATACGCAGTATTTT. Residues: CAISPGQGFGTDTQYF.

This chain uses TRBV5-1 with TRBJ1-4; 7 bases align to TRBD1. CDR3 length: 15 residues. With 4 bases clipped from V and 11 bases from J, the junction kept 14 bases outside the gene matches. Germline V CDR1 and CDR2: SGHRS, YFSETQ. The CDR3 sequence: CASSPRPGQDPKLFF. The CDR3 DNA is TGCGCCAGCAGCCCGCGGCCCGGACAGGATCCCAAACTGTTTTTT. Variable domain in full (rest from reference TRBV5-1 and TRBJ1-4): KAGVTQTPRYLIKTRGQQVTLSCSPISGHRSVSWYQQTPGQGLQFLFEYFSETQRNKGNFPGRFSGRQFSNSRSEMNVSTLELGDSALYLCASSPRPGQDPKLFFGSGTQLSVL.

The chain is built from TRBV5-4 and TRBJ2-3, with D possibly TRBD1 on 5 matching bases. The CDR3 totals 15 residues. Deletions cut 0 bases from V and 0 bases from J, with 8 bases between. Germline CDR1 is SGHNT and CDR2 is YYREEE (reference sequence). DNA of the CDR3: TGTGCCAGCAGCTTGGGGGCAGGGAGCACAGATACGCAGTATTTT. Encoded protein: CASSLGAGSTDTQYF. Using reference TRBV5-4 and TRBJ2-3 for the parts outside the CDR3, the full variable domain is ETGVTQSPTHLIKTRGQQVTLRCSSQSGHNTVSWYQQALGQGPQFIFQYYREEENGRGNFPPRFSGLQFPNYSSELNVNALELDDSALYLCASSLGAGSTDTQYFGPGTRLTVL.

The chain recombines TRBV19 with TRBJ1-5; D not resolved. V was clipped by 7 bases and J by 9 bases, with 16 bases between them. The CDR3 is 13 residues long. The germline V gene has CDR1 LNHDA and CDR2 SQIVND (reference sequence). This CDR3 is CASTAPHGGPQHF. For the CDR3, the DNA is TGTGCCAGTACAGCGCCGCACGGTGGGCCCCAGCATTTT.

This clone turned up a few times. This sequence joins TRBV4-2 and TRBJ1-4; 9 bases map to TRBD1. The CDR3 contains 15 residues. Germline loops: CDR1 LGHNA, CDR2 YNFKEQ. J gave up 7 bases and V 3 bases, and 6 bases lay outside the gene matches. Here the CDR3 reads CASSQDRGWGEKLFF. The CDR3 nucleotides read TGTGCCAGCAGCCAGGACAGGGGATGGGGTGAAAAACTGTTTTTT.